Listed here are 8 T cell receptor beta chains from one sample, sequenced in a study of shared clonotypes between healthy human individuals. Assay: immunoSEQ multiplex PCR; the TCRdb copy retains only in-frame clones and omits some. The sample has around 1.5 million clones, about 98% seen once. Sequenced: naive CD4+ T cells sorted from blood. Noted subset: CD45RA+ positively selected. The receptor source for this set is a man aged 25 to 45 in good health.

This chain links TRBV5-6 with TRBJ2-2, with 8 bases that match TRBD2. Looked up from germline, CDR1 is SGHDT and CDR2 is YYEEEE. This CDR3 spans 15 amino acids. J was trimmed by 2 bases and V by 1 base; bases with no gene match: 1. The CDR3 DNA follows: TGTGCCAGCAGCTTGACTAGCGGCAACACCGGGGAGCTGTTTTTT. This sequence encodes CASSLTSGNTGELFF.

Here the CDR3 reads CASSELQGIDGGEQFF. The CDR3 nucleotides read TGTGCCAGCAGTGAATTACAGGGTATCGATGGGGGTGAGCAGTTCTTC. The chain carries TRBV25-1 and TRBJ2-1, with D possibly matching TRBD1 (6 bases). Trimming removed 1 base at V and 9 bases at J, with 19 bases between. The CDR3 is 16 residues long. Germline values: CDR1 MGHDK, CDR2 SYGVNS.

The chain links TRBV6-1 to TRBJ2-7; 8 bases agree with TRBD2. Per germline, CDR1 MNHNS and CDR2 SASEGT. CDR3 size: 14 residues. Trimming cost V 10 bases and J 4 bases; bases outside gene matches: 12. CDR3 sequence (DNA): TGTGCCACAGGGTGGGCTAGCGGGTTGTACGAGCAGTACTTC. It translates to CATGWASGLYEQYF.

The table lists this clone with a count of one. This chain joins TRBV7-9 and TRBJ1-1; D is unclear. This CDR3 region has 14 residues. The V and J ends lost 6 bases and 7 bases respectively, with 18 bases between them. Germline-derived CDR1 and CDR2 are SEHNR and FQNEAQ (reference sequence). The CDR3 DNA sequence: TGTGCCAGCAGTTTCGACGGCGGGCAGCGTGAAGCTTTCTTT. Translating gives CASSFDGGQREAFF.

This clone was seen only once. The chain links TRBV5-1 to TRBJ2-7, with D perhaps matching TRBD2 (6 bases). V shed 1 base and J shed 0 bases, with 14 bases lying between them. Per the germline V gene, CDR1 is SGHRS and CDR2 is YFSETQ. This CDR3 region has 16 residues. CDR3 nucleotide sequence: TGCGCCAGCAGCTTGAATCGGGGGTGGAGCTCCTACGAGCAGTACTTC. This codes for CASSLNRGWSSYEQYF. Filled out from reference TRBV5-1 and TRBJ2-7, the complete variable domain reads KAGVTQTPRYLIKTRGQQVTLSCSPISGHRSVSWYQQTPGQGLQFLFEYFSETQRNKGNFPGRFSGRQFSNSRSEMNVSTLELGDSALYLCASSLNRGWSSYEQYFGPGTRLTVT.

The rearrangement uses TRBV27 and TRBJ2-7; D is unresolved. Trimming removed 0 bases at V and 6 bases at J, with 15 bases between. CDR1 and CDR2 (germline): MNHEY, SMNVEV (reference sequence). CDR3 length equals 15 residues. The CDR3 protein is CASSLSREKFGEQYF. For the CDR3, the DNA is TGTGCCAGCAGTTTATCCCGCGAAAAGTTTGGCGAGCAGTACTTC.

The genes are TRBV28 and TRBJ2-2; 9 bases line up with TRBD2. Losses at the gene ends were 7 bases for V and 3 bases for J; bases not matched to a gene: 18. Germline assignment: CDR1 MDHEN and CDR2 SYDVKM. This CDR3 has 19 residues. The CDR3 spells CASTLGRGRAGSYTGELFF. The DNA for the CDR3 is TGTGCCAGCACCCTTGGACGCGGGAGGGCCGGTTCCTACACCGGGGAGCTGTTTTTT.

The V call is TRBV5-1, the J call TRBJ1-5; 7 nucleotides align to TRBD1. V dropped 4 bases and J dropped 1; count of bases not matched to a gene: 5. This CDR3 has 15 residues. The germline CDR1 and CDR2 sequences are SGHRS and YFSETQ. This chain's CDR3 is CASSLTGFSNQPQHF. The CDR3 DNA sequence: TGCGCCAGCAGCCTGACAGGGTTCAGCAATCAGCCCCAGCATTTT.